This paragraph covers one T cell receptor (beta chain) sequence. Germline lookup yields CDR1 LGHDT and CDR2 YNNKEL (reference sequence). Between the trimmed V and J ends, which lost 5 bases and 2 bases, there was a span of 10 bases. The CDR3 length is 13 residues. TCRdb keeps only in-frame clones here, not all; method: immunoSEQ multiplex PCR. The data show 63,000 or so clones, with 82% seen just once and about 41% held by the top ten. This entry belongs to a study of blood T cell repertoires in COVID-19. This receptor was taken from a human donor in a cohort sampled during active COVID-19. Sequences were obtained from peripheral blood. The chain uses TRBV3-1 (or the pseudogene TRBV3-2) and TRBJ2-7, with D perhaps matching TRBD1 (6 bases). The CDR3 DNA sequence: TGTGCCAGCAGCTTCCAGGGGCCCTACGAGCAGTACTTC. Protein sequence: CASSFQGPYEQYF.